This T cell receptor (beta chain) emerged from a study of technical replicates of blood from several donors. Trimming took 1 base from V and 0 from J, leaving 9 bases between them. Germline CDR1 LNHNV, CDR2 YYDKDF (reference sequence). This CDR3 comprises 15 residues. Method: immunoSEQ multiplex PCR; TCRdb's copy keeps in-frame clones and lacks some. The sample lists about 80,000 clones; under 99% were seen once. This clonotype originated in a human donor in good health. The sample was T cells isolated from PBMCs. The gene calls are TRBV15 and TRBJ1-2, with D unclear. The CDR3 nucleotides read TGTGCCACCAGCAGAGCCGCCGGGGCTAACTATGGCTACACCTTC. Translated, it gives CATSRAAGANYGYTF.